A selection of T cell receptor beta chains follows, all from one sample in a study of blood T cell repertoires in COVID-19. Measured with immunoSEQ multiplex PCR; TCRdb has only the in-frame clones, and not every one. This sample yields about 170,000 clones, of which about 86% are seen a single time; about 11% belongs to the top ten. The sequenced material came from peripheral blood. The receptor set was obtained from a man in his sixties or seventies with active or convalescent COVID-19. CDR3s include the opening cysteine and the closing phenylalanine or tryptophan. Each record gives: CDR3 DNA, CDR3 protein, J gene, clone size, D gene, V gene. The D gene is left open where the match is weak. Size values are once, few and many counts, or a class for expanded clones, and some rows have none.

DNA: TGTGCCATCAGTGGGACCTCCCCCGGGACAGGGAGCGGCTACACCTTC; CDR3: CAISGTSPGTGSGYTF; J: TRBJ1-2; size: -; D: TRBD1; V: TRBV10-3
DNA: TGTGCCAGTATCTTGGACAGAATGAACACTGAAGCTTTCTTT; CDR3: CASILDRMNTEAFF; J: TRBJ1-1; size: few; D: -; V: TRBV19
DNA: TGTGCCAGCGTCGGACAGGTCAACAATGAGCAGTTCTTC; CDR3: CASVGQVNNEQFF; J: TRBJ2-1; size: -; D: TRBD1; V: TRBV3-1/TRBV3-2
DNA: TGTGCCAGCAGTTTAGCGGGAGGGGAGACCCAGTACTTC; CDR3: CASSLAGGETQYF; J: TRBJ2-5; size: -; D: TRBD2; V: TRBV12-3/TRBV12-4
DNA: TGTGCCACCAGCGCCCCTTGGAGCTATAGTGAGCAGTTCTTC; CDR3: CATSAPWSYSEQFF; J: TRBJ2-1; size: -; D: -; V: TRBV24-1
DNA: TGTGCCAGCAGTGACTCAGGGGGAGGGGCCTCCTACAATGAGCAGTTCTTC; CDR3: CASSDSGGGASYNEQFF; J: TRBJ2-1; size: -; D: -; V: TRBV6-4
DNA: TGTGCCAGCAGCTGGGGAGGGGGGACCTCCTACAATGAGCAGTTCTTC; CDR3: CASSWGGGTSYNEQFF; J: TRBJ2-1; size: -; D: -; V: TRBV11-3
DNA: TGTGCCAGCAGCCTCACTAGCGGGGGGGCGTATGAGCAGTTCTTC; CDR3: CASSLTSGGAYEQFF; J: TRBJ2-1; size: -; D: TRBD2; V: TRBV9
DNA: TGTGCCAGCAGTCGACAGGGTGGGACTGAAGCTTTCTTT; CDR3: CASSRQGGTEAFF; J: TRBJ1-1; size: -; D: TRBD1; V: TRBV12-3/TRBV12-4
DNA: TGTGCCAGCAGCTTCCTAGCGGGGGGCGGGGCCCAGTACTTC; CDR3: CASSFLAGGGAQYF; J: TRBJ2-5; size: -; D: TRBD2; V: TRBV7-3
DNA: TGTGCCAGCAGGGCGGGCGGTAGCAATCAGCCCCAGCATTTT; CDR3: CASRAGGSNQPQHF; J: TRBJ1-5; size: once; D: -; V: TRBV6-5
DNA: TGTGCCAGCAGCCCCAGAGAGGGCGGGAGAAGGGCAGATACGCAGTATTTT; CDR3: CASSPREGGRRADTQYF; J: TRBJ2-3; size: -; D: TRBD2; V: TRBV9
DNA: TGTGCCAGCAGTACCCAGAGGGGGACTGGAAACACCATATATTTT; CDR3: CASSTQRGTGNTIYF; J: TRBJ1-3; size: -; D: -; V: TRBV6-5
DNA: TGCAGTGCTCATGTGAACACTGAAGCTTTCTTT; CDR3: CSAHVNTEAFF; J: TRBJ1-1; size: many; D: -; V: TRBV20-1
DNA: TGTGCCAGCAGCCAAGCTCAGGACAACTACGAGCAGTACTTC; CDR3: CASSQAQDNYEQYF; J: TRBJ2-7; size: -; D: -; V: TRBV14
DNA: TGCGCCAGCAGCCAAGGGATAGCGGGAGGAGCGAACACCGGGGAGCTGTTTTTT; CDR3: CASSQGIAGGANTGELFF; J: TRBJ2-2; size: -; D: TRBD2; V: TRBV4-3
DNA: TGCGCCAGCAGCCCCGAACAGGAAGCTAACTATGGCTACACCTTC; CDR3: CASSPEQEANYGYTF; J: TRBJ1-2; size: -; D: -; V: TRBV4-3
DNA: TGTGCCTGGAGTGTACGACAGGGGTCCTCCTACGAGCAGTACTTC; CDR3: CAWSVRQGSSYEQYF; J: TRBJ2-7; size: -; D: TRBD1; V: TRBV30
DNA: TGTGCCAGCAGTTTAACAGGGCTCGTATACGAGCAGTACTTC; CDR3: CASSLTGLVYEQYF; J: TRBJ2-7; size: -; D: -; V: TRBV27
DNA: TGTGCCAGCAGCTTCGGGTCTGAGAGGGAAAAACTGTTTTTT; CDR3: CASSFGSEREKLFF; J: TRBJ1-4; size: -; D: -; V: TRBV7-9
DNA: TGTGCCTGGAGTCTCGTAACACGAGAAAAACTGTTTTTT; CDR3: CAWSLVTREKLFF; J: TRBJ1-4; size: -; D: -; V: TRBV30
DNA: TGTGCCAGCAGATTTGGACTAACCCACCAAGAGACCCAGTACTTC; CDR3: CASRFGLTHQETQYF; J: TRBJ2-5; size: -; D: -; V: TRBV6-6
DNA: TGTGCCAGCAGCCTAGCGGGGCCCACCGGGGAGCTGTTTTTT; CDR3: CASSLAGPTGELFF; J: TRBJ2-2; size: -; D: TRBD2; V: TRBV28
DNA: TGTGCCAGTGACCCCGCGGGGACAGGGGGTCTGAATGGCTACACCTTC; CDR3: CASDPAGTGGLNGYTF; J: TRBJ1-2; size: -; D: TRBD1; V: TRBV19
DNA: TGTGCCAGCAGTGACAGGCTCAATGAGCAGTTCTTC; CDR3: CASSDRLNEQFF; J: TRBJ2-1; size: -; D: -; V: TRBV6-1
DNA: TGTGCCAGCAGAGTTCCACTGAGCGGGAGGACGGGCAATGAGCAGTTCTTC; CDR3: CASRVPLSGRTGNEQFF; J: TRBJ2-1; size: -; D: TRBD2; V: TRBV28
DNA: TGTGCCAGCAGTGAAATCGGGACTAGCGGGAAGATTCGGTATTTT; CDR3: CASSEIGTSGKIRYF; J: TRBJ2-3; size: few; D: TRBD2; V: TRBV6-1
DNA: TGCAGCGTTGAGCGGTCTGTGATTGTGAGTGAAGCTTTCTTT; CDR3: CSVERSVIVSEAFF; J: TRBJ1-1; size: -; D: -; V: TRBV29-1
DNA: TGTGCCACCAGTGACCGGCTAGCGCCCCAACCGGATGAGCAGTTCTTC; CDR3: CATSDRLAPQPDEQFF; J: TRBJ2-1; size: -; D: -; V: TRBV24-1
DNA: TGTGCCAGCAGTGATGGGCAGGGGGCCAGGCGTGGCTACACCTTC; CDR3: CASSDGQGARRGYTF; J: TRBJ1-2; size: -; D: TRBD1; V: TRBV2
DNA: TGTGCCAGCAGTGAAACTAGCGGGAGGTTCGAAACGCAGTATTTT; CDR3: CASSETSGRFETQYF; J: TRBJ2-3; size: -; D: TRBD2; V: TRBV2
DNA: TGTGCCAGTAGTGTCCCCCTGATAGGGGGCGGGGAGCTGTTTTTT; CDR3: CASSVPLIGGGELFF; J: TRBJ2-2; size: -; D: -; V: TRBV19
DNA: TGTGCCTGGAGTGTACAATCAAACACTGAAGCTTTCTTT; CDR3: CAWSVQSNTEAFF; J: TRBJ1-1; size: once; D: -; V: TRBV30
DNA: TGTGCCAGCAGCGCCGAGACAGCCCGCTATAATTCACCCCTCCACTTT; CDR3: CASSAETARYNSPLHF; J: TRBJ1-6; size: -; D: -; V: TRBV9
DNA: TGCGCCAGCAGCCCCGGGGGTAGCAATCAGCCCCAGCATTTT; CDR3: CASSPGGSNQPQHF; J: TRBJ1-5; size: -; D: -; V: TRBV5-1
DNA: TGTGCCAGCAGCCACCGCAGGTTGCTCGAAACCAGGGCTTTCTTT; CDR3: CASSHRRLLETRAFF; J: TRBJ1-1; size: -; D: -; V: TRBV7-8
DNA: TGTGCCAGCAGTAGGTGGACAGCTAGCACAGATACGCAGTATTTT; CDR3: CASSRWTASTDTQYF; J: TRBJ2-3; size: -; D: -; V: TRBV6-2/TRBV6-3
DNA: TGTGCCAGCAGCTTAGGTCCGACAGATACGCAGTATTTT; CDR3: CASSLGPTDTQYF; J: TRBJ2-3; size: once; D: -; V: TRBV13
DNA: TGTGCCAGTTACTCGGGGCGGGAGAGGTCAGATACGCAGTATTTT; CDR3: CASYSGRERSDTQYF; J: TRBJ2-3; size: once; D: TRBD2; V: TRBV27
DNA: TGCGCCAGCAGTGGACAGGGGAGGGATGAGCAGTTCTTC; CDR3: CASSGQGRDEQFF; J: TRBJ2-1; size: -; D: TRBD1; V: TRBV5-1
DNA: TGTGCCAGCAGCTTTCTGGGGCACACCGGGGAGCTGTTTTTT; CDR3: CASSFLGHTGELFF; J: TRBJ2-2; size: -; D: -; V: TRBV7-9
DNA: TGTGCCAGCTACAAATTCGGGGCTGAAGCTTTCTTT; CDR3: CASYKFGAEAFF; J: TRBJ1-1; size: -; D: -; V: TRBV6-5
DNA: TGTGCCAGCAGTTTAAGTTTGGGGCAGCGAAGCTTC; CDR3: CASSLSLGQRSF; J: TRBJ1-2; size: -; D: -; V: TRBV28
DNA: TGTGCCAGCCCCCAGGTCCTGAACACTGAAGCTTTCTTT; CDR3: CASPQVLNTEAFF; J: TRBJ1-1; size: -; D: -; V: TRBV6-6
DNA: TGCGCCAGCAGCTTGATCCCGGGGATGGGAACTGAAGCTTTCTTT; CDR3: CASSLIPGMGTEAFF; J: TRBJ1-1; size: -; D: -; V: TRBV5-1
DNA: TGTGCCAGCAGCTCAGCCGGGACAGCCACCTCTATGTACGAGCAGTACTTC; CDR3: CASSSAGTATSMYEQYF; J: TRBJ2-7; size: -; D: TRBD1; V: TRBV11-2
DNA: TGTGCCAGCAGTTTTATCCCTGGGACAGGCTACACAGATACGCAGTATTTT; CDR3: CASSFIPGTGYTDTQYF; J: TRBJ2-3; size: -; D: TRBD1; V: TRBV7-9
DNA: TGTGCCAGCAGCGTCTCAGGGATGGATACGCAGTATTTT; CDR3: CASSVSGMDTQYF; J: TRBJ2-3; size: -; D: -; V: TRBV9
DNA: TGTGCCACCTCCCGGGGGGCTGAAACCGGGGAGCTGTTTTTT; CDR3: CATSRGAETGELFF; J: TRBJ2-2; size: -; D: -; V: TRBV9
DNA: TGTGCCAGCAGCCTTAGCACAGATACGCAGTATTTT; CDR3: CASSLSTDTQYF; J: TRBJ2-3; size: few; D: -; V: TRBV7-3